This T cell receptor beta chain was captured in a study of Ad26.COV2.S vaccination and SARS-CoV-2 variants. As to treatment: about 20 received Ad26.COV2.S at low or high dose, single or two shots; several received placebo; per-sample allocation not given. Samples came from day 63 after the first vaccine or placebo injection. An Ad26 vector was used to express Wuhan-strain SARS-CoV-2 spike as the vaccine. Note on this clone: Its cognate antigen is unknown.

Trimming removed 0 bases from V and 3 bases from J, with 14 bases in between. The CDR3 is made up of 16 amino acids. The germline V gene has CDR1 SGHVS and CDR2 FQNEAQ. Profiling relied on immunoSEQ multiplex PCR, and the TCRdb table lists in-frame clones only, not all of them. The sample includes roughly 400,000 clones, 92% of them seen just once. The study, taken as a whole, reports: The authors reported substantial breadth in spike-specific CD8+ and CD4+ T cell responses after vaccination.

The sample in question was peripheral blood, obtained in a trial of Ad26.COV2.S vaccine versus placebo. The rearrangement links TRBV7-8 to TRBJ1-2, with a possible D match to TRBD1 (5 bases). This receptor was identified in a person aged 18 to 65 who received the Ad26.COV2.S COVID-19 vaccine or a placebo. DNA of the CDR3: TGTGCCAGCAGCTTAGCTCAGGGTTTTAACTACTATGGCTACACCTTC. Residues: CASSLAQGFNYYGYTF.